The clone carrying this TCR beta chain is a singleton in its sample. This sample is drawn from a study of lymphopenia after photon versus proton radiotherapy. Clones were sequenced by immunoSEQ multiplex PCR, and TCRdb holds only the in-frame ones, with some missing. The profile shows around 30,000 clones, approximately 90% of them singletons. Trimming removed 4 bases from V and 4 bases from J; junction bases left unmatched: 4. The CDR3 is 16 residues long. The germline gives CDR1 SGHRS, CDR2 YFSETQ. The clonotype was recovered from a woman aged 55 to 70 with cholangiocarcinoma. Some clones in this sample may be carry-over from other donors' samples. The V call is TRBV5-1, the J call TRBJ2-2; 13 nucleotides match TRBD2. The source was peripheral blood, collected from a patient treated with proton-based radiotherapy. The CDR3 DNA sequence: TGCGCCAGCAGCCCCACTAGCGGGGGGGTCACCGGGGAGCTGTTTTTT. It is translated as CASSPTSGGVTGELFF.